A selection of T cell receptor beta chains follows, all from one sample in a study of shared clonotypes between healthy human individuals. The method was immunoSEQ multiplex PCR; TCRdb's version includes in-frame clones alone and lacks a portion of them. This table holds more than 900,000 clones, 70% to 80% found once. Sequencing was performed on memory CD4+ T cells from PBMCs. These receptors came from a young man in good health. Some clones in this sample may be carry-over from other donors' samples. CDR3s include the opening cysteine and the closing phenylalanine or tryptophan. The D gene is left open where the match is weak. Clone size is stated in some rows and not others, as once, few, many or a class when expanded.

v_call	j_call	d_call	clone_size	cdr3_nt	cdr3_aa
TRBV5-6	TRBJ2-7	.	.	TGTGCCAGCAGCTTAGGGGGGACTTTCTCCTACGAGCAGTACTTC	CASSLGGTFSYEQYF
TRBV6-5	TRBJ2-3	.	.	TGTGCCAGCAGTGCGGGCGGTCCGGCAGATACGCAGTATTTT	CASSAGGPADTQYF
TRBV7-3	TRBJ2-1	.	.	TGTGCCAGCAGCTTTACGACAGCTGGAAGTGAGCAGTTCTTC	CASSFTTAGSEQFF
TRBV19	TRBJ2-1	.	.	TGTGCCAGTAGTACATTAGCTAGTGAGCAGTTCTTC	CASSTLASEQFF
TRBV5-4	TRBJ1-1	.	.	TGTGCCAGCAGCTTGTCGACGGTGAACACTGAAGCTTTCTTT	CASSLSTVNTEAFF
TRBV7-3	TRBJ2-3	.	.	TGTGCCAGCAGCTTAAGTCTAGCAGGTGATACGCAGTATTTT	CASSLSLAGDTQYF
TRBV6-1	TRBJ2-4	.	.	TGTGCCAGCAGTGGCTGGGACCGCAAAAACATTCAGTACTTC	CASSGWDRKNIQYF
TRBV5-4	TRBJ1-2	.	.	TGTGCCAGCAGCCGGAGCCCGGGGAGTATCTATGGCTACACCTTC	CASSRSPGSIYGYTF
TRBV28	TRBJ2-6	TRBD1	.	TGTGCCAGTCAGGGAGGCAGGGGGCGGCGGGCCAACGTCCTGACTTTC	CASQGGRGRRANVLTF
TRBV18	TRBJ2-5	TRBD2	few	TGTGCCAGCTCAACCCTTGCGCCCAGCGGGGGCCAAGAGACCCAGTACTTC	CASSTLAPSGGQETQYF
TRBV2	TRBJ2-1	TRBD2	.	TGTGCCAGCAGTGCATCACTAGCGGGGTACAATGAGCAGTTCTTC	CASSASLAGYNEQFF
TRBV5-1	TRBJ2-7	TRBD1	.	TGCGCCAGCAGCTTCGGGACAGGGCTGTCTTACGAGCAGTACTTC	CASSFGTGLSYEQYF
TRBV2	TRBJ1-2	TRBD1	.	TGTGCCAGCAGTGGGACAGGAAACTACTATGGCTACACCTTC	CASSGTGNYYGYTF
TRBV28	TRBJ1-4	TRBD1	.	TGTGCCAGCAGTTTGTGGGGACAGGAACCCTATGAAAAACTGTTTTTT	CASSLWGQEPYEKLFF
TRBV2	TRBJ1-5	.	.	TGTGCCAGCAACCTCGGGTCAACTCGACCCAATCAGCCCCAGCATTTT	CASNLGSTRPNQPQHF
TRBV18	TRBJ1-2	.	.	TGTGCCAGCTCACCAGGCAGCAATGGCTACACCTTC	CASSPGSNGYTF
TRBV5-1	TRBJ1-3	.	.	TGCGCCAGCAGCTTGTTCAGTCCAAGGGGAGACACCATATATTTT	CASSLFSPRGDTIYF
TRBV29-1	TRBJ2-4	TRBD1	.	TGCAGCGTCTGCCGACAGGGGGCTGGAGACATTCAGTACTTC	CSVCRQGAGDIQYF
TRBV30	TRBJ2-7	TRBD2	.	TGTGCCTGGCGTGGGGCGGGAGTCTACGAGCAGTACTTC	CAWRGAGVYEQYF
TRBV5-4	TRBJ1-4	.	.	TGTGCCAGCAGCAGGTCCCCAAATGAAAAACTGTTTTTT	CASSRSPNEKLFF
TRBV28	TRBJ2-7	TRBD1	.	TGTGCCAGCAGTTTTTCGACAGGGATGAAGCACGAGCAGTACTTC	CASSFSTGMKHEQYF
TRBV6-1	TRBJ1-5	.	once	TGTGCCGCCGTAGGATTGTATGGCGGCAATCAGCCCCAGCATTTT	CAAVGLYGGNQPQHF
TRBV7-2	TRBJ2-7	TRBD1	.	TGTGCCAGCAGCCCGCGTCCTTCCGGGACAGCCTCCTACGAGCAGTACTTC	CASSPRPSGTASYEQYF
TRBV7-9	TRBJ2-3	.	.	TGTGCCAGCAGCATCTTTTTTGGGGGGAATTGGGCCAGGGATACGCAGTATTTT	CASSIFFGGNWARDTQYF
TRBV9	TRBJ2-7	TRBD2	.	TGTGCCAGCAGCGTAGGAGCTAGCGGGGTGACTTACGAGCAGTACTTC	CASSVGASGVTYEQYF
TRBV21-1	TRBJ1-1	.	.	TGTGCCAGCAGCAAGGACAGGGGAGCTGAAGCTTTCTTT	CASSKDRGAEAFF
TRBV7-2	TRBJ1-5	.	.	TGTGCCAGCAGCTCCCAGGTGGGGACACATCAGCCCCAGCATTTT	CASSSQVGTHQPQHF
TRBV15	TRBJ2-6	.	.	TGTGCCACCAGCAGAGATGTCTCTGGGGCCAACGTCCTGACTTTC	CATSRDVSGANVLTF